The rows below give T cell receptor beta chains drawn from one sample of a study of blood T cell repertoires in COVID-19. Using immunoSEQ multiplex PCR, the repertoire was profiled, and TCRdb retains in-frame clones only, with some absent. Of about 670,000 clones listed, approximately 90% are singletons. Input material: peripheral blood. The receptors shown here come from a woman between 18 and 30 years old with acute or convalescent COVID-19. Each CDR3 is given with its conserved first and last residue. A D gene is named only where the DNA matches it firmly. The listing skips clone size in some rows; elsewhere it reads once, few, many or a size class.

D gene	J gene	V gene	clone size	CDR3 protein	CDR3 DNA
-	TRBJ1-1	TRBV7-6	-	CASSPFTEAFF	TGTGCCAGCAGCCCCTTTACTGAAGCTTTCTTT
TRBD1	TRBJ1-2	TRBV5-6	once	CASSVGQGYGYTF	TGTGCCAGCAGCGTGGGACAGGGATATGGCTACACCTTC
-	TRBJ1-3	TRBV27	few	CASSYNSGNTIYF	TGTGCCAGCAGTTATAACTCTGGAAACACCATATATTTT
-	TRBJ1-2	TRBV5-1	-	CASSQLDRHNYGYTF	TGCGCCAGCAGCCAACTCGACCGACATAACTATGGCTACACCTTC
TRBD1	TRBJ2-2	TRBV9	few	CASSFRQGVTGELFF	TGTGCCAGCAGCTTCCGACAGGGGGTAACCGGGGAGCTGTTTTTT
TRBD1	TRBJ2-7	TRBV23-1	-	CASSPPDRGGYEQYF	TGCGCCAGCAGTCCACCGGACAGGGGCGGGTACGAGCAGTACTTC
-	TRBJ1-5	TRBV5-8	-	CASRRDGTYSNQPQHF	TGTGCCAGCAGGCGGGACGGGACTTATAGCAATCAGCCCCAGCATTTT
TRBD2	TRBJ2-7	TRBV5-5	-	CASSLAGGSYEQYF	TGTGCCAGCAGCTTGGCGGGGGGTTCCTACGAGCAGTACTTC
TRBD1	TRBJ1-4	TRBV11-2	-	CASSPKTGVEKLFF	TGTGCCAGCAGCCCCAAAACAGGGGTCGAAAAACTGTTTTTT
-	TRBJ2-3	TRBV19	-	CASSITLGRGTDTQYF	TGTGCCAGTAGTATAACACTTGGGCGGGGCACAGATACGCAGTATTTT